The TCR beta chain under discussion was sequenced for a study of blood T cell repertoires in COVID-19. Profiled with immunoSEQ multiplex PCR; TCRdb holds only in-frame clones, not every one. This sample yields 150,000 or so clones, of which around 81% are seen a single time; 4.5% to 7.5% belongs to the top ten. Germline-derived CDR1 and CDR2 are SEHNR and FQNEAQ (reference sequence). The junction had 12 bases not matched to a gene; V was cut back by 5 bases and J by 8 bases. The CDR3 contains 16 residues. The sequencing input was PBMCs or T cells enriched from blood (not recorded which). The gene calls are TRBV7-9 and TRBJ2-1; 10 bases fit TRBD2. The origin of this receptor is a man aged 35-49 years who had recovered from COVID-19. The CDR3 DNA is TGTGCCAGCAGCCGAAAGCTAACTAGCGGGGTTGATGAGCAGTTCTTC. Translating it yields CASSRKLTSGVDEQFF.